These T cell receptor beta chains were read from a single sample in a study of glioma-infiltrating T cells. TCRdb reanalysed the multiplex PCR reads using MiXCR and keeps one entry per CDR3 protein. This table has approximately 88,000 distinct CDR3 sequences, 23% appearing once. Sequenced: glioma tissue, nonneoplastic brain tissue, or PBMCs (not recorded which). The source is a human donor with low-grade glioma or glioblastoma, undergoing nonglioma brain surgery, or in good health (not recorded which). Both conserved end residues are part of each CDR3. D genes are given only for firm matches. Size tells how often a clone was seen (once, few, many) or the class of an expanded clone, and some rows leave it out.

abundance	d_gene	v_gene	j_gene	len	CDR3nt	CDR3aa
many	TRBD2	TRBV19	TRBJ2-3	14	TGTGCCAGTCGACGGGGGGGCGACACAGATACGCAGTATTTT	CASRRGGDTDTQYF
many	-	TRBV5-4	TRBJ1-6	15	TGTGCCAGCAGCTCGACCAGGGTTTATAATTCACCCCTCCACTTT	CASSSTRVYNSPLHF
many	TRBD2	TRBV11-2	TRBJ2-7	15	TGTGCCAGCAGCTTGGGACTAGCGGGAGACTACGAGCAGTACTTC	CASSLGLAGDYEQYF
many	-	TRBV6-2/TRBV6-3	TRBJ1-2	13	TGTGCCAGCAGTTACCCCAATAACTATGGCTACACCTTC	CASSYPNNYGYTF
many	TRBD2	TRBV20-1	TRBJ2-1	15	TGCAGTGCTTTCCCAGGACTAGCGGGGAACAATGAGCAGTTCTTC	CSAFPGLAGNNEQFF
many	TRBD1	TRBV6-2/TRBV6-3	TRBJ2-6	18	TGTGCCAGCAGGACACAGGGGGCAGTTATCTCTGGGGCCAACGTCCTGACTTTC	CASRTQGAVISGANVLTF
many	TRBD2	TRBV6-1	TRBJ2-3	15	TGTGCCAGCAGTGGGAGCGGGGGTTGGGCAGATACGCAGTATTTT	CASSGSGGWADTQYF
-	-	TRBV5-1	TRBJ2-1	13	TGCGCCAGCAGCGGTAACAGGGGAGGTGAGCAGTTCTTC	CASSGNRGGEQFF
many	TRBD1	TRBV27	TRBJ1-2	15	TGTGCCAGCAGTTTAAGTGGGACAGGGAACTATGGCTACACCTTC	CASSLSGTGNYGYTF
many	TRBD2	TRBV6-2/TRBV6-3	TRBJ2-1	17	TGTGCCAGCAGTTACCCTAAACTAGCGGGAGGACACAATGAGCAGTTCTTC	CASSYPKLAGGHNEQFF
few	-	TRBV3-1	TRBJ1-1	12	TGTGCCAGCAGCCCTGGCCAGATGAAAGCTTTCTTT	CASSPGQMKAFF
few	-	TRBV5-1	TRBJ1-1	16	TGCGCCAGCAGCTTCGGGGTAAGTGGATTGAACACTGAAGCTTTCTTT	CASSFGVSGLNTEAFF
many	-	TRBV7-2	TRBJ2-5	14	TGTGCCAGCAGCTTAGTGAAGAAATCGGAGACCCAGTACTTC	CASSLVKKSETQYF
many	-	TRBV20-1	TRBJ1-4	14	TGCAGTGCTAGAGATGTACCCTATAATGAAAAACTGTTTTTT	CSARDVPYNEKLFF
many	TRBD1	TRBV27	TRBJ2-3	16	TGTGCCAGCACCTTAAGGGGCGGACAGGGGACAGATACGCAGTATTTT	CASTLRGGQGTDTQYF
few	-	TRBV12-3/TRBV12-4	TRBJ2-7	13	TGTGCCAGCAGTTTAGGGGGCCCCCACGAGCAGTACTTC	CASSLGGPHEQYF
-	-	TRBV5-1	TRBJ2-5	15	TGCGCCAGCAGCTTGGGGGACGGCAGGAAGGAGACCCAGTACTTC	CASSLGDGRKETQYF
-	-	TRBV6-5	TRBJ2-7	15	TGTGTTAGCAGTTACGGCCCAGGTCTTACGAGGTGGCAGTACTTC	CVSSYGPGLTRWQYF
-	-	TRBV5-1	TRBJ2-3	14	TGCGCCAGCAAGGTCGGGCTCTACACAGATACGCAGTATTTT	CASKVGLYTDTQYF
many	-	TRBV15	TRBJ1-2	16	TGTGCCACCAGCAGAGGATTAGGAGGGACTGACTATGGCTACACCTTC	CATSRGLGGTDYGYTF